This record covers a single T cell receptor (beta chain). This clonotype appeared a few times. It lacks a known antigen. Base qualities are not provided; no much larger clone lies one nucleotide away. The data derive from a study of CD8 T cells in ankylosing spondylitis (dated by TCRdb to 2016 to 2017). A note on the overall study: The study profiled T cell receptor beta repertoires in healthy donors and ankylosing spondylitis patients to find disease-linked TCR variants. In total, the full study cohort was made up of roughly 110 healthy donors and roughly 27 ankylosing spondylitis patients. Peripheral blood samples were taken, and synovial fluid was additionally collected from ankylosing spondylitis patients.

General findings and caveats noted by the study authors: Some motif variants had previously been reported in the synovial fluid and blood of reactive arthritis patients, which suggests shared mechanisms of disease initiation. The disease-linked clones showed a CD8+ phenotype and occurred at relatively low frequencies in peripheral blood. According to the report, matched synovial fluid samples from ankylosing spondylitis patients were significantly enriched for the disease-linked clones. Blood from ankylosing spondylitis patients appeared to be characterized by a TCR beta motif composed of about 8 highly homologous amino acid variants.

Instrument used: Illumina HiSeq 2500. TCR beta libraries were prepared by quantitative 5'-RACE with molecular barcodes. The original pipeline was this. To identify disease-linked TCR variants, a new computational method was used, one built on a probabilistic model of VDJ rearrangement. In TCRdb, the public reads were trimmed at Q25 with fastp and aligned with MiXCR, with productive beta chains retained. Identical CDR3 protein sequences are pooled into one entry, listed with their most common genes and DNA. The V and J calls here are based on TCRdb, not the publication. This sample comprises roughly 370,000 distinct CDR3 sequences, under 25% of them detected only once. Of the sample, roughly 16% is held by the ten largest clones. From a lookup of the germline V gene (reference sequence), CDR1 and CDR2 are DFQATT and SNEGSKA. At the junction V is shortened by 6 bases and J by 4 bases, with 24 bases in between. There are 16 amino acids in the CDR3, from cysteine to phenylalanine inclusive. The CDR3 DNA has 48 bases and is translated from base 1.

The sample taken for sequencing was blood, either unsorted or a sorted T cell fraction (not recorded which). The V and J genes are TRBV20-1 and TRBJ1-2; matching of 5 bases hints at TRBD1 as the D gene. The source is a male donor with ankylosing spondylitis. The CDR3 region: CSAKWGGKPHLYGYTF. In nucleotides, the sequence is TGCAGTGCCAAATGGGGCGGCAAACCCCATCTCTATGGCTACACCTTC.